This TCR beta chain derives from a study of T cell changes during pregnancy in multiple sclerosis. The table came from immunoSEQ multiplex PCR; TCRdb's copy has only in-frame clones and leaves some out. The table records over 75,000 clones, approximately 92% of them present only once. A single count supports this clone. The junction had 6 bases not matched to a gene; V was cut back by 6 bases and J by 2 bases. The germline CDR1 and CDR2 sequences are MNHEY and SMNVEV (reference sequence). CDR3 length: 14 amino acids. The chain combines TRBV27 with TRBJ2-7; the match to TRBD1 covers 8 bases. This TCR derives from a female donor with multiple sclerosis, enrolled in a pregnancy study. Sequenced material: peripheral blood, taken in the first trimester of pregnancy. CDR3 coding DNA: TGTGCCAGCAGACCAGGGGGCAGGACCTACGAGCAGTACTTC. Protein product: CASRPGGRTYEQYF.